These 19 T cell receptor beta chains originate from one sample sequenced in a study of T cell repertoires in cytomegalovirus infection. TCRdb independently ran MiXCR on the reads; one entry per CDR3 protein. The repertoire holds about 260,000 distinct CDR3 sequences, with approximately 9.2% as singletons. Sequencing input: PBMCs. The receptor set was obtained from a human donor in good health (CMV status not recorded). Some clones in this sample may be carry-over from other donors' samples.

Ten or more counts support this clonotype. The genes are TRBV10-3 and TRBJ1-2; D is uncertain. V dropped 3 bases and J dropped 4 bases, with 9 bases sitting between them. From germline, CDR1 is ENHRY and CDR2 SYGVKD. The CDR3 length is 13 residues. CDR3 residues: CAISDSSLYGYTF. The DNA for the CDR3 is TGTGCCATCAGTGACTCCAGCCTCTATGGCTACACCTTC.

This clonotype was picked up many times. The J gene is TRBJ1-6, the V gene TRBV12-3 or TRBV12-4; D unresolved. Trimming took 6 bases from V and 4 from J, leaving 16 bases between them. The CDR3 runs 16 residues. CDR3 sequence (DNA): TGTGCCAGCAGCCTCCGCTACCCGCTTTATAATTCACCCCTCCACTTT. Its translation: CASSLRYPLYNSPLHF.

This clonotype was counted at least ten times. V usage is TRBV6-2 or TRBV6-3 and J usage is TRBJ2-1; 8 bases are shared with TRBD1. The V and J ends lost 5 bases and 7 bases, in that order; junction bases with no gene match: 4. Germline CDR1 and CDR2: MNHEY and SVGEGT. The CDR3 consists of 13 residues. CDR3 nucleotides: TGTGCCAGCAGTGTCACAGGGGGAAATGAGCAGTTCTTC. It encodes CASSVTGGNEQFF.

This chain connects TRBV28 to TRBJ1-3; 8 bases agree with TRBD1. The CDR3 covers 13 residues. CDR1 is MDHEN and CDR2 is SYDVKM in the germline V gene. The V segment lost 2 bases and the J segment 7 bases; nucleotides outside the gene matches: 1. The chain's CDR3 is CASSLAGGNTIYF. The CDR3, as DNA: TGTGCCAGCAGTTTAGCAGGGGGCAACACCATATATTTT.

This chain uses TRBV11-2 with TRBJ1-2, with D possibly TRBD1 on 5 matching bases. CDR3 size: 14 residues. Germline loops: CDR1 SGHAT, CDR2 FQNNGV. Trimming pared 1 base from V and 4 bases from J, leaving 10 bases between. CDR3 DNA: TGTGCCAGCAGCTTAGGGCCTGGGGGCTATGGCTACACCTTC. It yields the protein CASSLGPGGYGYTF.

The chain carries TRBV20-1 and TRBJ2-5, with 10 bases identical to TRBD2. Germline CDR1 and CDR2: DFQATT and SNEGSKA (reference sequence). V gave up 3 bases and J gave up 5 bases; unmatched junction bases: 9. The CDR3 runs 15 residues. CDR3 DNA: TGCAGTGCTAGTAGGGCTAGCGGGAGTCTTGAGACCCAGTACTTC. Translated: CSASRASGSLETQYF.

Many counts were recorded for this clonotype. The V call is TRBV28, the J call TRBJ1-1, with TRBD1 identical over 8 bases. Germline V lookup: CDR1 MDHEN, CDR2 SYDVKM. The CDR3 extends over 14 amino acids. J gave up 0 bases and V 8 bases, and 5 bases lay outside the gene matches. CDR3 bases: TGTGCCAGCGAGACAGGGGCCATGAACACTGAAGCTTTCTTT. It encodes CASETGAMNTEAFF.

This clonotype came up many times. CDR3 in DNA: TGTGCCAGCAGCACACGTTTGATCTATGGCTACACCTTC. It specifies CASSTRLIYGYTF. The chain employs TRBV7-9 and TRBJ1-2; D is unclear. The CDR3 runs to 13 residues. Germline loops: CDR1 SEHNR, CDR2 FQNEAQ (reference sequence). V shed 5 bases and J shed 4 bases, with 11 bases lying between them.

This clonotype was seen repeatedly, ten times or more. This chain links TRBV7-9 with TRBJ2-7; either TRBD1 or TRBD2 may fit D (5 bases each). There are 12 residues in the CDR3. Germline V gene lookup returns CDR1 SEHNR and CDR2 FQNEAQ (reference sequence). V lost 3 bases to trimming and J lost 6 bases, with 9 bases between them. The CDR3 loop reads CASSFRAGEQYF. CDR3 DNA sequence: TGTGCCAGCAGCTTCAGGGCGGGCGAGCAGTACTTC.

This clonotype was recorded many times. The rearrangement links TRBV7-9 to TRBJ2-1; TRBD2 agrees at 9 bases. V was pared by 11 bases and J by 4 bases, with 3 bases of the junction left unmatched. Looked up from germline, CDR1 is SEHNR and CDR2 is FQNEAQ (reference sequence). The CDR3 runs to 12 residues. The CDR3 protein is CAGGGGYNEQFF. The CDR3 bases are TGTGCCGGCGGGGGGGGGTACAATGAGCAGTTCTTC. The full variable domain, completed using reference TRBV7-9 and TRBJ2-1, is DTGVSQNPRHKITKRGQNVTFRCDPISEHNRLYWYRQTLGQGPEFLTYFQNEAQLEKSRLLSDRFSAERPKGSFSTLEIQRTEQGDSAMYLCAGGGGYNEQFFGPGTRLTVL.

This clonotype has more than one count but fewer than ten. The chain links TRBV7-3 to TRBJ2-3; 10 bases align to TRBD1. The germline gives CDR1 SGHTA, CDR2 FQGTGA. V lost 5 bases and J lost 3; bases outside the gene matches: 2. The CDR3 spans 14 residues. The chain's CDR3 is CASSGQGGTDTQYF. The CDR3 region has the DNA TGTGCCAGCAGCGGACAGGGGGGGACAGATACGCAGTATTTT.

This clonotype was detected many times. The V gene is TRBV7-2, the J gene TRBJ1-1, with D perhaps TRBD1 (5 bases). CDR1 and CDR2 (germline): SGHTA, FQGNSA. The CDR3 has 16 amino acids. V lost 1 base to trimming and J lost 4 bases, with 16 bases between them. The CDR3 DNA reads TGTGCCAGCAGCTTAGACGGGGCCGTCGCAGGCACTGAAGCTTTCTTT. The encoded protein is CASSLDGAVAGTEAFF.

This clonotype was found many times. The chain combines TRBV7-9 with TRBJ1-1; no firm D call. The germline V and J ends were trimmed by 4 bases and 1 base, with 10 bases remaining between them. The CDR3 loop spans 14 amino acids. CDR1 is SEHNR and CDR2 is FQNEAQ in the germline V gene (reference sequence). CDR3 sequence: CASSSGRKNTEAFF. Here the CDR3 DNA reads TGTGCCAGCAGCTCCGGGCGTAAGAACACTGAAGCTTTCTTT.

This clonotype occurred a few times. V usage is TRBV20-1 and J usage is TRBJ1-1; D is possibly TRBD1 (6 bases). The CDR3 sequence is 12 residues long. Trimming took off 6 bases at V and 2 bases at J, with 10 bases between the two ends. CDR1 and CDR2 from the germline V gene are DFQATT and SNEGSKA (reference sequence). CDR3 in amino acids: CSAGAENTEAFF. CDR3 nucleotides: TGCAGTGCGGGGGCTGAAAACACTGAAGCTTTCTTT.

This clonotype was seen many times. The chain employs TRBV5-5 and TRBJ2-3, with 8 nucleotides matching TRBD2. The V segment lost 0 bases and the J segment 1 base; nucleotides outside the gene matches: 4. The CDR3 loop spans 16 amino acids. Germline-derived CDR1 and CDR2 are SGHKS and YYEKEE (reference sequence). This chain's CDR3 is CASSLGTSRRTDTQYF. CDR3 in DNA: TGTGCCAGCAGCTTGGGGACTAGCCGACGCACAGATACGCAGTATTTT.

This clonotype was recorded many times. CDR3 in amino acids: CASSMAGAGDTQYF. The CDR3, as DNA: TGTGCCAGTAGTATGGCGGGGGCAGGAGATACGCAGTATTTT. The gene calls are TRBV19 and TRBJ2-3; D is possibly TRBD2 (7 bases). Germline V gene sequence: CDR1 LNHDA, CDR2 SQIVND (reference sequence). The CDR3 runs to 14 residues. Trimming shortened V by 3 bases and J by 5 bases, and 12 bases separated the two germline ends.

This clonotype was observed a few times. The J gene is TRBJ2-5, the V gene TRBV6-2 or TRBV6-3; possibly TRBD1 for D (5 bases). Germline V gene sequence: CDR1 MNHEY, CDR2 SVGEGT. The V end was cut by 4 bases, the J end by 2 bases, with 5 bases between. The CDR3 covers 12 residues. This CDR3 is CASSWTQETQYF. CDR3 DNA sequence: TGTGCCAGCAGTTGGACACAAGAGACCCAGTACTTC.

This clonotype has a count of ten or more. The rearrangement links TRBV7-2 to TRBJ1-3; D remains ambiguous. The V end lost 4 bases, the J end lost 4 bases, and 14 bases lay between the germline ends. The CDR3 runs to 15 residues. From germline, CDR1 is SGHTA and CDR2 FQGNSA. Here the CDR3 DNA reads TGTGCCAGCAGCTCAGAGGTGGGATCCGGAAACACCATATATTTT. It specifies CASSSEVGSGNTIYF.

The rearrangement joins TRBV20-1 to TRBJ1-6, with TRBD1 matching 7 bases. V shed 3 bases and J 7 bases; nucleotides not matched to a gene: 6. The CDR3 totals 14 residues. The V gene's germline CDR1 is DFQATT and CDR2 SNEGSKA (reference sequence). CDR3 sequence (DNA): TGCAGTGCTAGCCGACAGGGAGGGAATTCACCCCTCCACTTT. Amino acid sequence: CSASRQGGNSPLHF.